The source of this T cell receptor beta chain is a study of beta chain features in type 1 diabetes. Study-level background: Healthy donors resembled patients in age, gender and cell yields.

The authors took one heparinised blood draw, averaging about 120 mL, from each donor. Using CD45RO/CCR7/CD25/CD127/CD95/CD27, CD4+ naive, central memory, regulatory and stem cell-like memory cells were sorted. Germline V gene sequence: CDR1 GTSNPN, CDR2 SVGIG (reference sequence). J gave up 0 bases and V 5 bases, and 7 bases lay outside the gene matches. The CDR3 contains 15 residues. The entirety of the isolated RNA underwent reverse transcription, so expressed TCRB transcripts were sequenced. About 3.7 million reads on average were seen across naive, central memory and regulatory T cell samples. The assay was immunoSEQ multiplex PCR, and TCRdb's table has in-frame clones only and misses some. This sample has fewer than 350,000 clones; 20% occur once, and the top ten carry around 0.045%.

The chain carries TRBV30 and TRBJ1-3; 7 bases are a match to TRBD1. Sequenced sample: naive CD4+ T cells from blood. This sequence was found in a woman between 18 and 29 years old in good health. CDR3 in DNA: TGTGCCTGGGGTCCGGGACAGACCTCTGGAAACACCATATATTTT. Translated, it gives CAWGPGQTSGNTIYF.